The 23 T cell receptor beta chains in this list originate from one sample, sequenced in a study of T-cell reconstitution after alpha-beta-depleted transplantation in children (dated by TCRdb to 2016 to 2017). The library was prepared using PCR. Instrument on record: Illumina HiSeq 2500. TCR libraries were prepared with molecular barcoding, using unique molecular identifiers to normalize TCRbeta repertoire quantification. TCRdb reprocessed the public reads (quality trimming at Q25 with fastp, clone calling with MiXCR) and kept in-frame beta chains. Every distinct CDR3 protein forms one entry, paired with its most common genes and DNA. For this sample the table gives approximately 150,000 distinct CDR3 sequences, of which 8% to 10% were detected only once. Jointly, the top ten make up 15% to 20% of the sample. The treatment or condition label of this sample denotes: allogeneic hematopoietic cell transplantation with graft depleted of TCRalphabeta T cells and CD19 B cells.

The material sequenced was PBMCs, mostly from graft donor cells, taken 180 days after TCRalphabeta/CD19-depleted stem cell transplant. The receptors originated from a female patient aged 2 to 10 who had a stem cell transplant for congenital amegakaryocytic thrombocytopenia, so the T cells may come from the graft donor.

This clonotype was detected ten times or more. The CDR3: CASSYNRGAKNIQYF. The CDR3 DNA reads as TGTGCCAGCAGTTATAACCGTGGGGCCAAAAACATTCAGTACTTC. J is TRBJ2-4 and V is TRBV12-3 or TRBV12-4; no clear D gene. Trimming cost V 4 bases and J 1 base, with 11 bases left between them. This CDR3 region has 15 residues.

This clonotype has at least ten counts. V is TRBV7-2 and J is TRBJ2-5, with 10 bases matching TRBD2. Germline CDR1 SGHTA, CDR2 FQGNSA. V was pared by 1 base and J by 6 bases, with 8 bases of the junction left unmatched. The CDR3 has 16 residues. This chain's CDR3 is CASSLESASGSKTQYF. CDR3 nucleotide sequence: TGTGCCAGCAGCTTAGAATCGGCTAGCGGGAGTAAGACCCAGTACTTC.

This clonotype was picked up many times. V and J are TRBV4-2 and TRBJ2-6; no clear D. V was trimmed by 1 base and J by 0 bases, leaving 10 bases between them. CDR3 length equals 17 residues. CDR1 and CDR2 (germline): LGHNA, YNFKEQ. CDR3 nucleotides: TGTGCCAGCAGCCAAGTGTCACAGACCTCTGGGGCCAACGTCCTGACTTTC. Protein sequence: CASSQVSQTSGANVLTF.

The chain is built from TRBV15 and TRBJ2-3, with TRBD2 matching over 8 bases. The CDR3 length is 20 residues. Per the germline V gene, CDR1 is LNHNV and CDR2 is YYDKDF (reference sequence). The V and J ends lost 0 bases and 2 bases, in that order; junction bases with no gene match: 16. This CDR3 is CATSREINGGGSIYTDTQYF. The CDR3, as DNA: TGTGCCACCAGCAGAGAAATAAATGGCGGGGGGTCAATCTACACAGATACGCAGTATTTT. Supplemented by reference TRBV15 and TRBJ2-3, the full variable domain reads DAMVIQNPRYQVTQFGKPVTLSCSQTLNHNVMYWYQQKSSQAPKLLFHYYDKDFNNEADTPDNFQSRRPNTSFCFLDIRSPGLGDTAMYLCATSREINGGGSIYTDTQYFGPGTRLTVL.

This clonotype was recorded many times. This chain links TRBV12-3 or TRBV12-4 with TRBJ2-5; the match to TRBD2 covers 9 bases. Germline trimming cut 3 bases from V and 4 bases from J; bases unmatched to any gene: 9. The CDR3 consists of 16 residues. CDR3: CASSLYSGRWGETQYF. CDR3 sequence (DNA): TGTGCCAGCAGTTTGTATAGCGGGAGATGGGGAGAGACCCAGTACTTC.

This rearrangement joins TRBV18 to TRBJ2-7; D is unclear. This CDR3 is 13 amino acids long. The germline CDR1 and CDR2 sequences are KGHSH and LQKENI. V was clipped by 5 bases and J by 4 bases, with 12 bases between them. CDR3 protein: CASSSLNLYEQYF. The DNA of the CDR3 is TGTGCCAGCTCATCCTTAAACCTTTACGAGCAGTACTTC.

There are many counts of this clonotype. CDR3 DNA: TGTGCCAGCAGTTCCCGACTGGAAGAGACCCAGTACTTC. Protein: CASSSRLEETQYF. The V call is TRBV12-3 or TRBV12-4, the J call TRBJ2-5; D is undetermined. This CDR3 contains 13 residues. V was shortened by 4 bases and J by 3 bases, with 9 bases between the two germline ends.

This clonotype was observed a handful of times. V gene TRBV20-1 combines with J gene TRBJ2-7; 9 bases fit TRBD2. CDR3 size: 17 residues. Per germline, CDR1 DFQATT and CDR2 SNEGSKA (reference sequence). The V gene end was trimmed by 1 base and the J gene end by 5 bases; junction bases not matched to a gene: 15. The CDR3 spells CSARGVAAGGPRNEQYF. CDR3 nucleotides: TGCAGTGCTAGAGGGGTGGCGGCGGGAGGGCCGAGGAACGAGCAGTACTTC.

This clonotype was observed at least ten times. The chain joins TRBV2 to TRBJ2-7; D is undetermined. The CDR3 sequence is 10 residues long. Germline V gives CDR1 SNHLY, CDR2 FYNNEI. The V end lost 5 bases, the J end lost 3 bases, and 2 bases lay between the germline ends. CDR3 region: CASSSYEQYF. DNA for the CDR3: TGTGCCAGCAGTAGCTACGAGCAGTACTTC.

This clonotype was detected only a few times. The CDR3 is CASSWVTSGRAEETQYF. The CDR3 DNA follows: TGCGCCAGCAGCTGGGTGACTAGCGGGAGGGCGGAAGAGACCCAGTACTTC. This chain connects TRBV5-1 to TRBJ2-5, with 14 bases aligning to TRBD2. V gave up 3 bases and J gave up 3 bases; unmatched junction bases: 7. CDR1 and CDR2 (germline): SGHRS, YFSETQ. The CDR3 extends over 17 amino acids.

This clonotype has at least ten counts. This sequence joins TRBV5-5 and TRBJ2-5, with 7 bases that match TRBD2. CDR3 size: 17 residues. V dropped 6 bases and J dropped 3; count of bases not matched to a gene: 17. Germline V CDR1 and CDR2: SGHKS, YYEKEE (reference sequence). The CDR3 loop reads CASTGHKREPREETQYF. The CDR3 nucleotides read TGTGCCAGCACCGGCCATAAGCGGGAACCTCGGGAAGAGACCCAGTACTTC.

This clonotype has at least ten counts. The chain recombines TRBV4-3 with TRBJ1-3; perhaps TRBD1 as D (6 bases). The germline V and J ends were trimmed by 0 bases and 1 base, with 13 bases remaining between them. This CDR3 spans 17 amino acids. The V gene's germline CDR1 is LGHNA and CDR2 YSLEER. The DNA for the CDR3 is TGCGCCAGCAGCCAAGAACCGCAAACAGGGTCTGGAAACACCATATATTTT. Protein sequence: CASSQEPQTGSGNTIYF.

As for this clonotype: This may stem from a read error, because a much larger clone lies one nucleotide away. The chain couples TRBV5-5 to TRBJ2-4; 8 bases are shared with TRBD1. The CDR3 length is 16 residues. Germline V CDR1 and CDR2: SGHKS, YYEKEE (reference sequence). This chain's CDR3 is CASSGGQGKAKNNQYF. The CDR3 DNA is TGTGCCAGCAGCGGAGGACAGGGTAAAGCCAAAAACAATCAGTACTTC.

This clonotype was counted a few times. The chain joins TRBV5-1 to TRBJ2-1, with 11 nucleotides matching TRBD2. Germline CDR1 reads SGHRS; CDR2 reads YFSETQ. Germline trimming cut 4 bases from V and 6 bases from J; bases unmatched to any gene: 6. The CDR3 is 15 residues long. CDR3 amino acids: CASSGGLADVNEQFF. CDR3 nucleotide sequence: TGCGCCAGCAGCGGGGGACTAGCGGACGTCAATGAGCAGTTCTTC.

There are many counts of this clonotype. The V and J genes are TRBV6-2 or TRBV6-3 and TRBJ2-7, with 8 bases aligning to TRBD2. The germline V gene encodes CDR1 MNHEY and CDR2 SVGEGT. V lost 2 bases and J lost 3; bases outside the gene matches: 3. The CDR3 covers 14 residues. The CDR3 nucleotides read TGTGCCAGCAGTTACCCCCGGGGGGGCTACGAGCAGTACTTC. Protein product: CASSYPRGGYEQYF.

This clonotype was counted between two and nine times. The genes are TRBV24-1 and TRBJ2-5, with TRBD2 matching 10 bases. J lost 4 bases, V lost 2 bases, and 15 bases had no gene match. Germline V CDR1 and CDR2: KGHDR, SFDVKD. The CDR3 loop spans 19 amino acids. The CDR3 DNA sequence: TGTGCCACCAGTGATTCCCCCGGCTCTAGCGGGAGCGTAGGAGAGACCCAGTACTTC. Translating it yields CATSDSPGSSGSVGETQYF.

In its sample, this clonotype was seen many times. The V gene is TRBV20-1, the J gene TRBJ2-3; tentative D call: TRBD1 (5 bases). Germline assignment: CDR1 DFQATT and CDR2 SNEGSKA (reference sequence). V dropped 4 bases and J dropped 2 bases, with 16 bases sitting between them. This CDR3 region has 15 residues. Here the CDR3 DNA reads TGCAGTGCTACTACCTCGCAGGGAAACACAGATACGCAGTATTTT. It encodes CSATTSQGNTDTQYF.

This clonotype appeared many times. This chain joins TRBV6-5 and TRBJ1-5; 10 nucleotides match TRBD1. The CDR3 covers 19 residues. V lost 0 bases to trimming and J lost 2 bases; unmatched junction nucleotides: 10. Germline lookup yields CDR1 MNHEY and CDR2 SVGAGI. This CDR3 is CASSYSGDRGLLGNQPQHF. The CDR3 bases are TGTGCCAGCAGTTACTCAGGGGACAGGGGCCTATTGGGCAATCAGCCCCAGCATTTT.

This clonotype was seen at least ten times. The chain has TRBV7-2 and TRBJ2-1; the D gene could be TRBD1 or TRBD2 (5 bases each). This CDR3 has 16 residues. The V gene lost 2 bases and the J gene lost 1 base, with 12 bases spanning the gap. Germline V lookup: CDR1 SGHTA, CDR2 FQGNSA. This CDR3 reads CASSLSGRESYNEQFF. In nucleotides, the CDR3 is TGTGCCAGCAGCTTATCAGGGAGAGAGTCCTACAATGAGCAGTTCTTC.

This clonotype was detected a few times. The CDR3 loop reads CSAAPGTWTEAFF. The CDR3 bases are TGCAGTGCGGCTCCAGGGACTTGGACTGAAGCTTTCTTT. The chain has TRBV20-1 and TRBJ1-1; D may be TRBD1 (5 bases). V lost 6 bases, J lost 5 bases, and 16 bases lay in between. Germline V lookup: CDR1 DFQATT, CDR2 SNEGSKA (reference sequence). The CDR3 totals 13 residues.

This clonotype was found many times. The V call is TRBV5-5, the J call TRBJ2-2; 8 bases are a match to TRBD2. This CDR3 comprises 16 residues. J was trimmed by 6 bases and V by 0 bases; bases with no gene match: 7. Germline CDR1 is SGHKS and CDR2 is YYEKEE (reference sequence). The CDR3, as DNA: TGTGCCAGCAGCTTGGTTCTCGGTAGCGGGGCCGGGGAGCTGTTTTTT. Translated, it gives CASSLVLGSGAGELFF.

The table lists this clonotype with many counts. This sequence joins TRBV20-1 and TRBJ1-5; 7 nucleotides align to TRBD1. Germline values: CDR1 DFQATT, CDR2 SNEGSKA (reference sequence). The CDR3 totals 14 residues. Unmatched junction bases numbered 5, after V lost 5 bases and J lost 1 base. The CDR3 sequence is CSASGQLSNQPQHF. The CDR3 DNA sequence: TGCAGTGCTTCGGGACAGTTGAGCAATCAGCCCCAGCATTTT.

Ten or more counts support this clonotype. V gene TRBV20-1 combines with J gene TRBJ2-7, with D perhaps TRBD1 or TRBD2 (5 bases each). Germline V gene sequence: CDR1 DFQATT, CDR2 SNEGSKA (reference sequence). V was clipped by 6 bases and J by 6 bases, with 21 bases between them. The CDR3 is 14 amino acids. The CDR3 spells CSASPRRGAGEQYF. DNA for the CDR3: TGCAGTGCCTCACCCCGTAGGGGCGCGGGCGAGCAGTACTTC.